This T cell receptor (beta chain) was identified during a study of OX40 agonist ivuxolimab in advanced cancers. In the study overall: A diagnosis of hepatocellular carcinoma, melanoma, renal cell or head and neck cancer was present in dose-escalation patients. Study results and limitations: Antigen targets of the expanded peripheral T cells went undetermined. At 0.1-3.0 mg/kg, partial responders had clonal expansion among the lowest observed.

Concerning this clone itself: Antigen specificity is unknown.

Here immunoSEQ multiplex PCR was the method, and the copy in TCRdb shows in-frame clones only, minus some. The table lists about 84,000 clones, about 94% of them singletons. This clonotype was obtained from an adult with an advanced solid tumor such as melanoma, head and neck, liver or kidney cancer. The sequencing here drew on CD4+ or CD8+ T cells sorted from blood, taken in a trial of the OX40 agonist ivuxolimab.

CDR3 sequence reads: CASSLGRGLEGYTF. The CDR3 nucleotides are TGTGCCAGCAGCCTTGGGAGGGGGCTAGAGGGCTACACCTTC. This chain joins TRBV13 and TRBJ1-2, with 7 positions matching TRBD1. The CDR3 has 14 amino acids. Trimming at V came to 5 bases and at J to 8 bases, leaving 11 bases not matched to a gene. The germline gives CDR1 PRHDT, CDR2 FYEKMQ (reference sequence).